This TCR beta chain comes out of a study of STAT5B mutations in CD4+ large granular lymphocyte leukemia. Study-level background: Among healthy controls, a particular HLA allele went with more CDR3 'QG' motifs. Findings and limits, study-wide: Compared with healthy controls (2/35), patient top clones favored TRBV06 (8/27). Patient CD4-sorted repertoires looked more clonal than healthy CD4+ repertoires, even without putative leukemic clones.

Concerning this clone: Its antigen is unidentified.

CDR1 MNHNS and CDR2 SASEGT come from the germline V gene. CDR3 length: 15 residues. Germline trimming cut 6 bases from V and 1 base from J; bases unmatched to any gene: 8. Clones were sequenced by immunoSEQ multiplex PCR, and TCRdb holds only the in-frame ones, with some missing. The data show roughly 30,000 clones, 65% to 80% seen once. This sequence joins TRBV6-1 and TRBJ1-1; 7 bases are shared with TRBD1. The sample consisted of CD4+ T cells from blood buffy coats. The clonotype was recovered from a human donor in good health. The CDR3 nucleotides are TGTGCCAGCAGATCCAGGGGGGCGGGGAACACTGAAGCTTTCTTT. It is translated as CASRSRGAGNTEAFF.